This T cell receptor beta chain was found in a study of blood T cell repertoires in COVID-19. CDR1 and CDR2 from the germline V gene are SEHNR and FQNEAQ (reference sequence). There are 14 residues in the CDR3. The germline V and J ends were trimmed by 5 bases and 5 bases, with 12 bases remaining between them. Methods used by the authors: Estimation of nucleated cell counts was performed using reference gene primer amplification. The data were produced by immunoSEQ multiplex PCR, yet TCRdb's version contains in-frame clones alone and is incomplete. The DNA gave D and trimming, while V, J and clone size come from that table. Of about 59,000 clones listed, 85% are singletons.

Sequenced input: peripheral blood. This clonotype was sampled from a human donor in a cohort sampled during active COVID-19. The V and J genes are TRBV7-9 and TRBJ1-4; D uncertain. The CDR3 DNA follows: TGTGCCAGCAGCCCCCGGGAAGGGAATGAAAAACTGTTTTTT. Amino acid sequence: CASSPREGNEKLFF.